This is a list of T cell receptor beta chains from one sample in a study of T cells after posttransplantation cyclophosphamide. This table comes from immunoSEQ multiplex PCR, and its TCRdb copy is limited to in-frame clones, with some not included. The sample has about 36,000 clones; about three quarters are singletons. Source: CD4+ T cells sorted from blood, taken 1903 days after a stem cell transplant with posttransplant cyclophosphamide. These receptor sequences come from a female patient aged 40-50 years who received an allogeneic stem cell transplant from a related donor, was CMV-positive, and had no GVHD. Some T cells may arise from the graft donor. Both conserved end residues are part of each CDR3. D genes are given only for firm matches. Clone size, where shown, is once, few, many, or a class for clones that have expanded.

j_call | v_call | d_call | clone_size | cdr3_nt | cdr3_aa
TRBJ2-3 | TRBV25-1 | . | once | TGTGCCAGCAGTGAACGACTGAGAGGGACAGATACGCAGTATTTT | CASSERLRGTDTQYF
TRBJ1-6 | TRBV7-2 | TRBD1 | . | TGTGCCAGCAGCACGACAGGGGGCGATTCACCCCTCCACTTT | CASSTTGGDSPLHF
TRBJ2-5 | TRBV9 | TRBD2 | . | TGTGCCAGCAGCCCTCAAGCGGGAGAGGAGACCCAGTACTTC | CASSPQAGEETQYF
TRBJ2-1 | TRBV11-3 | TRBD2 | . | TGTGCCAGCAGCTTAGACGAACTAGCGGGGGCCCTAGGGGAGCAGTTCTTC | CASSLDELAGALGEQFF
TRBJ2-1 | TRBV7-9 | TRBD1 | . | TGTGCCAGCAGTCGTCGGGACAGGGCAAGCGATGAGCAGTTCTTC | CASSRRDRASDEQFF
TRBJ2-7 | TRBV7-9 | . | . | TGTGCCAGCAGCTCCCTGGGCACCCTAGGGGTTGGTACCTACGAGCAGTACTTC | CASSSLGTLGVGTYEQYF
TRBJ2-2 | TRBV19 | TRBD1 | . | TGTGCCAGCCAAAGGACAGGGGGAACCGGGGAGCTGTTTTTT | CASQRTGGTGELFF
TRBJ2-5 | TRBV6-5 | . | . | TGTGCCAGCAGTTATTTCTCCCAGGAGACCCAGTACTTC | CASSYFSQETQYF
TRBJ2-6 | TRBV2 | TRBD1 | . | TGTGCCAGCAGTGTTGCGGGACAGGGTGTATTTTTC | CASSVAGQGVFF
TRBJ2-2 | TRBV7-2 | . | . | TGTGCCAGCAGCCCATTGAACGGAGTTACCGGGGAGCTGTTTTTT | CASSPLNGVTGELFF
TRBJ2-7 | TRBV6-5 | . | once | TGTGCCAGCAGTTACTCGAAACTGGGCCAGTCGCAGTACTTC | CASSYSKLGQSQYF
TRBJ2-3 | TRBV2 | TRBD1 | . | TGTGCCAGCAGTACCGTCGGGACAGGGTTGGCAGATACGCAGTATTTT | CASSTVGTGLADTQYF
TRBJ1-5 | TRBV9 | TRBD1 | . | TGTGCCAGCAGCGGAACAGGGGGTCAGCCCCAGCATTTT | CASSGTGGQPQHF
TRBJ2-3 | TRBV7-3 | TRBD2 | . | TGTGCCAGCAGCTTACGCGGGGGGATCACAGATACGCAGTATTTT | CASSLRGGITDTQYF
TRBJ2-3 | TRBV10-3 | TRBD2 | . | TGTGCCATCAGTGAGCCTAGCGGGGGCACAGATACGCAGTATTTT | CAISEPSGGTDTQYF
TRBJ2-1 | TRBV5-6 | TRBD2 | . | TGTGCCAGCAGCGCTAGCGGGAGGACCAGCTCCTACAATGAGCAGTTCTTC | CASSASGRTSSYNEQFF
TRBJ2-3 | TRBV6-1 | . | . | TGTGCCAGCAGTGAACTAACCCCCACAGATACGCAGTATTTT | CASSELTPTDTQYF
TRBJ2-7 | TRBV6-5 | TRBD2 | . | TGTGCCAGCAGTTATTCAAGCGGGGTCTCCTACGAGCAGTACTTC | CASSYSSGVSYEQYF
TRBJ2-7 | TRBV19 | TRBD1 | . | TGTGCCAGTAGTTTCACCGGGACAGGGACCTACGAGCAGTACTTC | CASSFTGTGTYEQYF
TRBJ2-5 | TRBV19 | TRBD1 | . | TGTGCCAGTAGTCTCCTTGGGGACAGGGAGACCCAGTACTTC | CASSLLGDRETQYF
TRBJ1-2 | TRBV7-9 | . | . | TGTGCCAGCAGCTTAGCTACCGCGAACTATGGCTACACCTTC | CASSLATANYGYTF
TRBJ1-5 | TRBV19 | . | . | TGTGCCAGTAGTAAGGCGGACAATAATCAGCCCCAGCATTTT | CASSKADNNQPQHF
TRBJ2-5 | TRBV5-6 | TRBD2 | . | TGTGCCAGCAGCTTGATTTTCCTAGCGGGGGTAGGAGAGACCCAGTACTTC | CASSLIFLAGVGETQYF
TRBJ2-7 | TRBV5-6 | TRBD1 | . | TGTGCCAGCAGCTGGACAGGGGGTTCCTACGAGCAGTACTTC | CASSWTGGSYEQYF
TRBJ2-2 | TRBV5-1 | TRBD2 | . | TGCGCCAGCAGCGCGGACGGACTAGCTCCTGGCACCGGGGAGCTGTTTTTT | CASSADGLAPGTGELFF
TRBJ2-7 | TRBV5-1 | . | . | TGCGCCAGCAGCGAACAGGTTGCCTACGAGCAGTACTTC | CASSEQVAYEQYF
TRBJ1-1 | TRBV7-2 | . | . | TGTGCCAGTGAGCTTAGAGGAGGGTACACTGAAGCTTTCTTT | CASELRGGYTEAFF
TRBJ1-6 | TRBV19 | . | . | TGTGCCAGTAGTAGTATTCCCTCTTCGAATTCACCCCTCCACTTT | CASSSIPSSNSPLHF
TRBJ2-3 | TRBV10-1 | TRBD2 | . | TGCGCCAGCAGTGATTCAGCGGGAAGTCGCACAGATACGCAGTATTTT | CASSDSAGSRTDTQYF
TRBJ2-7 | TRBV7-2 | TRBD2 | . | TGTGCCAGCAGCTTATCTAGCGGGGGGACCTACGAGCAGTACTTC | CASSLSSGGTYEQYF
TRBJ1-4 | TRBV6-1 | TRBD1 | once | TGTGCCAGCAGTCCTACAGGGGGTCTTAATGAAAAACTGTTTTTT | CASSPTGGLNEKLFF
TRBJ1-5 | TRBV12-5 | . | . | TGTGCTAGTGCTCAGGGTAGCAATCAGCCCCAGCATTTT | CASAQGSNQPQHF
TRBJ2-7 | TRBV29-1 | TRBD1 | . | TGCAGCGGTCAGGACAGGGTGGAGCAGTACTTC | CSGQDRVEQYF
TRBJ2-7 | TRBV27 | . | . | TGTGCCAGCAGACAGGGTCAGTACGAGCAGTACTTC | CASRQGQYEQYF
TRBJ2-3 | TRBV6-5 | TRBD2 | . | TGTGCCAGCAGTTACGAGGGGAGGGGTACAGATACGCAGTATTTT | CASSYEGRGTDTQYF
TRBJ2-4 | TRBV27 | . | . | TGTGCCAGCAGTTCATGGCAGGGCATAGCCAAAAACATTCAGTACTTC | CASSSWQGIAKNIQYF
TRBJ2-3 | TRBV15 | . | . | TGTGCCACCAGCAGAGATCGGGGGAGCACAGATACGCAGTATTTT | CATSRDRGSTDTQYF
TRBJ2-6 | TRBV7-7 | . | . | TGTGCTAGCAGCATGACAGACTCTGGGGCCAACGTCCTGACTTTC | CASSMTDSGANVLTF
TRBJ2-7 | TRBV7-8 | . | . | TGTGCCAGCAGTCGGACGGACGGGGAGGTCTACGAGCAGTACTTC | CASSRTDGEVYEQYF
TRBJ2-5 | TRBV7-8 | . | . | TGTGCCAGCAGCTTAGAAGACACCGGGACTCCCCAAGAGACCCAGTACTTC | CASSLEDTGTPQETQYF
TRBJ2-7 | TRBV6-6 | TRBD1 | . | TGTGCCAGCAGTAAGGGACAGGCGAGGTTCCTAGAGTACTTC | CASSKGQARFLEYF
TRBJ1-6 | TRBV4-1 | TRBD1 | . | TGCGCCAGCAGCTCCAACCGAGGGACAGTAAATTCACCCCTCCACTTT | CASSSNRGTVNSPLHF
TRBJ1-1 | TRBV11-2 | TRBD1 | . | TGTGCCAGCAGCCCCCTGGACAGGGGCACTGAAGCTTTCTTT | CASSPLDRGTEAFF